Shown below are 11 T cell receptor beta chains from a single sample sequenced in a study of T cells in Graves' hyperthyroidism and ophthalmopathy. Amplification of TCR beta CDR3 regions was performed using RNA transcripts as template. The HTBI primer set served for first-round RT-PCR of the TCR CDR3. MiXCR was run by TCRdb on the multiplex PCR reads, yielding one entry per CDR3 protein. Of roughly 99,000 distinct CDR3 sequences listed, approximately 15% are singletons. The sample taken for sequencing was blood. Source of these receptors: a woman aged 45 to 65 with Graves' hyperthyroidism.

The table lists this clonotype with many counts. The chain's CDR3 is CAWSGGSVNQPQHF. The CDR3 region has the DNA TGTGCCTGGAGTGGGGGAAGCGTCAATCAGCCCCAGCATTTT. The genes are TRBV30 and TRBJ1-5; D unclear. Germline assignment: CDR1 GTSNPN and CDR2 SVGIG (reference sequence). V lost 1 base, J lost 3 bases, and 10 bases lay in between. The length of the CDR3 is 14 residues.

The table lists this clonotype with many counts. CDR3 nucleotides: TGCGCCAGCAGCTTGGCCTTCGGCACCTACGAGCAGTACTTC. As protein: CASSLAFGTYEQYF. V and J are TRBV5-1 and TRBJ2-7, with D hard to call. The CDR3 contains 14 residues. Per germline, CDR1 SGHRS and CDR2 YFSETQ. Between the trimmed V and J ends, which lost 0 bases and 2 bases, there was a span of 9 bases.

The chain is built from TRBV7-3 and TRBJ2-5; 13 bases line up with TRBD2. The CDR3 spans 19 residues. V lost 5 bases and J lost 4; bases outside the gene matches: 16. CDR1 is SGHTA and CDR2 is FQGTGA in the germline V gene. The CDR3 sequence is CASSNPTSGRASRRETQYF. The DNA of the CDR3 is TGTGCCAGCAGCAACCCTACTAGCGGGAGGGCCTCGAGGAGAGAGACCCAGTACTTC. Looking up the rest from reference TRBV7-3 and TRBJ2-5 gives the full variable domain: GAGVSQTPSNKVTEKGKYVELRCDPISGHTALYWYRQSLGQGPEFLIYFQGTGAADDSGLPNDRFFAVRPEGSVSTLKIQRTERGDSAVYLCASSNPTSGRASRRETQYFGPGTRLLVL.

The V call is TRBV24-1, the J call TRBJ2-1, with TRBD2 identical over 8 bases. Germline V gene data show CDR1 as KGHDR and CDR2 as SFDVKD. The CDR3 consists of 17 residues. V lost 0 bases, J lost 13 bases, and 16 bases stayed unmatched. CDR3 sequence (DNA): TGTGCCACCAGTGATTTGCCCGGTCGGGAGGGAGGGGGAACACAGTTCTTC. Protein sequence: CATSDLPGREGGGTQFF.

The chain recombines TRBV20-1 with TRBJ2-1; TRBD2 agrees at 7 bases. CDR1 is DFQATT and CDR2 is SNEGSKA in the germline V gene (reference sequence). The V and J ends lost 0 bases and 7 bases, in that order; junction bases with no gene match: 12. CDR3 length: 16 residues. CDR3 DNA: TGCAGTGCTAGAGATTCGTGGCGGGAGAAGTGGAATGAGCAGTTCTTC. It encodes CSARDSWREKWNEQFF.

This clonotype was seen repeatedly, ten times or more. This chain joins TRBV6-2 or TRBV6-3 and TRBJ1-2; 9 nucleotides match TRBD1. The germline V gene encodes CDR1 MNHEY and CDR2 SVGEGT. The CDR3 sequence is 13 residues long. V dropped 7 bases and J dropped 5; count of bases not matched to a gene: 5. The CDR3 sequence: CASTDGTGYGYTF. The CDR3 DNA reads TGTGCCAGCACCGACGGGACAGGGTATGGCTACACCTTC.

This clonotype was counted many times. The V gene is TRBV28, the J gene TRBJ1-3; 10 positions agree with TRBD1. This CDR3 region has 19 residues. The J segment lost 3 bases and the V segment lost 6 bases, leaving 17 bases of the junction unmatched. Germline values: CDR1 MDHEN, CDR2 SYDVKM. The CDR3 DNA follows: TGTGCCAGCAGCTCCCTTCCGGGACAGGGGAGAGTTGGTGGAAACACCATATATTTT. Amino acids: CASSSLPGQGRVGGNTIYF. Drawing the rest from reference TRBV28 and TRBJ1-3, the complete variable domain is DVKVTQSSRYLVKRTGEKVFLECVQDMDHENMFWYRQDPGLGLRLIYFSYDVKMKEKGDIPEGYSVSREKKERFSLILESASTNQTSMYLCASSSLPGQGRVGGNTIYFGEGSWLTVV.

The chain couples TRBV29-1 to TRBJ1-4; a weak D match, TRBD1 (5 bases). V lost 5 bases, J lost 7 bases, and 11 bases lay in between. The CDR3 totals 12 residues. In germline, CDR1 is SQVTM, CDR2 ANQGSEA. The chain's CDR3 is CSVRGGGEKLFF. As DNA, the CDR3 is TGCAGCGTTCGCGGGGGGGGTGAAAAACTGTTTTTT.

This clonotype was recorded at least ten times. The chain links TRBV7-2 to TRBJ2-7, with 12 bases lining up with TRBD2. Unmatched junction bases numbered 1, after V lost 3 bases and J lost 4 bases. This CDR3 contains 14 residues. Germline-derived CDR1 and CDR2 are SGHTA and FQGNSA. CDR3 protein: CASSFTSGRYEQYF. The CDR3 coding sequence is TGTGCCAGCAGCTTTACTAGCGGGAGGTACGAGCAGTACTTC.

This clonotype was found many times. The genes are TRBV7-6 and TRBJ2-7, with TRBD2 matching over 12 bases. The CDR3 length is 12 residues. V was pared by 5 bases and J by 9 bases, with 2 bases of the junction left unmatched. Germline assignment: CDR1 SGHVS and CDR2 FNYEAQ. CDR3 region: CASSKTSGGQYF. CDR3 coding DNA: TGTGCCAGCAGCAAGACTAGCGGGGGGCAGTACTTC.

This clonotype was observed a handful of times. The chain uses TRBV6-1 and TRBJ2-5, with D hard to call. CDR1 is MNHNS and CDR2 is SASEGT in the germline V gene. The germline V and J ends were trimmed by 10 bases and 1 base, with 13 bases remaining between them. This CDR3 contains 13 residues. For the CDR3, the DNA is TGTGCCACCACCGGCTGGGGCCAAGAGACCCAGTACTTC. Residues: CATTGWGQETQYF.